The 7 T cell receptor beta chains in this list originate from one sample, sequenced in a study of T cell responses to AZD1222 COVID-19 vaccine. Profiling relied on immunoSEQ multiplex PCR, and the TCRdb table lists in-frame clones only, not all of them. The table records roughly 130,000 clones, around 90% of them present only once. This specimen was peripheral blood, taken on day 0 of AZD1222 vaccination. The origin of the receptors is an adult in good health.

The chain has TRBV27 and TRBJ1-2; D remains unclear. The CDR3 consists of 15 residues. V lost 6 bases, J lost 1 base, and 15 bases lay in between. CDR1 and CDR2 from the germline V gene are MNHEY and SMNVEV (reference sequence). CDR3 bases: TGTGCCAGCAGACCTGAGGAAAGAGTTAACTATGGCTACACCTTC. This codes for CASRPEERVNYGYTF.

The rearrangement joins TRBV5-6 to TRBJ1-4, with a weak D call TRBD1 (5 bases). Germline CDR1 and CDR2: SGHDT and YYEEEE. V was shortened by 0 bases and J by 1 base, with 16 bases between the two germline ends. The CDR3 is made up of 18 amino acids. The DNA for the CDR3 is TGTGCCAGCAGCTTGGCCCTAACGGGACTACGAACTAATGAAAAACTGTTTTTT. Protein product: CASSLALTGLRTNEKLFF. The variable domain in full, completed from reference TRBV5-6 and TRBJ1-4, reads DAGVTQSPTHLIKTRGQQVTLRCSPKSGHDTVSWYQQALGQGPQFIFQYYEEEERQRGNFPDRFSGHQFPNYSSELNVNALLLGDSALYLCASSLALTGLRTNEKLFFGSGTQLSVL.

This chain links TRBV5-6 with TRBJ2-1; possible D gene TRBD1, 5 bases. CDR3 length: 12 amino acids. V was shortened by 5 bases and J by 9 bases, with 12 bases between the two germline ends. Germline-derived CDR1 and CDR2 are SGHDT and YYEEEE. The CDR3 reads CASSRTLGEQFF. The CDR3 bases are TGTGCCAGCAGTAGGACATTGGGTGAGCAGTTCTTC.

The genes are TRBV5-6 and TRBJ1-2; D gene ambiguous. The germline gives CDR1 SGHDT, CDR2 YYEEEE. Deletions cut 3 bases from V and 7 bases from J, with 13 bases between. This CDR3 region has 13 residues. CDR3 in amino acids: CASSYFGRSGYTF. For the CDR3, the DNA is TGTGCCAGCAGCTATTTCGGCCGAAGTGGCTACACCTTC.

This clone came up once. The gene calls are TRBV7-2 and TRBJ1-6; D unresolved. Trimming stripped 5 bases from V and 3 bases from J, with 11 bases between. The germline V gene encodes CDR1 SGHTA and CDR2 FQGNSA. This CDR3 region has 15 residues. The CDR3 reads CASSPQINYNSPLHF. In DNA form, the CDR3 reads TGTGCCAGCAGCCCACAAATAAACTATAATTCACCCCTCCACTTT.

The rearrangement joins TRBV7-7 to TRBJ2-5, with 10 nucleotides matching TRBD2. The CDR3 length is 15 residues. V was clipped by 5 bases and J by 5 bases; unmatched bases: 8. Germline-derived CDR1 and CDR2 are SSHAT and FNYEAQ (reference sequence). The CDR3 DNA is TGTGCCAGCAGCCCACGCTCTAGCGGGGGCGAGACCCAGTACTTC. Amino acids: CASSPRSSGGETQYF.

This sequence joins TRBV5-4 and TRBJ2-4, with 12 positions matching TRBD2. After removal of 0 bases from V and 0 bases from J, the junction contained 7 bases not matched to a gene. The CDR3 extends over 19 amino acids. Germline V gene data show CDR1 as SGHNT and CDR2 as YYREEE (reference sequence). CDR3 nucleotides: TGTGCCAGCAGCTTGGGACTAGCGGGGGAGGGGGTAGCCAAAAACATTCAGTACTTC. This codes for CASSLGLAGEGVAKNIQYF.